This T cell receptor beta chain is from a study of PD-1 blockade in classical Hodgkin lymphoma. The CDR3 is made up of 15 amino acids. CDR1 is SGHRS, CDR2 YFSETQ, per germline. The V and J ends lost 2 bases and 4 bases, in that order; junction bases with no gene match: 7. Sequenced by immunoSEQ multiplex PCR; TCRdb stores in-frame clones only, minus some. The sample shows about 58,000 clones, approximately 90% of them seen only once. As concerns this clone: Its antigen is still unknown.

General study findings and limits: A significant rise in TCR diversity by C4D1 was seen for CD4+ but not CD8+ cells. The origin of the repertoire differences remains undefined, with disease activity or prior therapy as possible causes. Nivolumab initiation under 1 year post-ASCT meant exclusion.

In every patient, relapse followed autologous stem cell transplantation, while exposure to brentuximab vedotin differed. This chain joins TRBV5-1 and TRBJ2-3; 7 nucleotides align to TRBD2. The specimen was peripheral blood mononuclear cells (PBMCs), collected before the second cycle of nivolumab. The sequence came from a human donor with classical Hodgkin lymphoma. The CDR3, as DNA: TGCGCCAGCAGCTTCGGCGGGAGTATGGCAGATACGCAGTATTTT. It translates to CASSFGGSMADTQYF.